What follows is one TCR beta chain and its context. Germline-derived CDR1 and CDR2 are SEHNR and FQNEAQ (reference sequence). V lost 5 bases and J lost 4, with 16 bases in between. CDR3 size: 15 residues. The data derive from a study of control samples from healthy donors and cancer patients. Clones were read by immunoSEQ multiplex PCR, and TCRdb kept only the in-frame ones, dropping some. The sample carries approximately 69,000 clones, approximately 89% recorded once. What was sequenced was PBMCs. The TCR comes from a man aged 55-75 years with colorectal cancer. This rearrangement joins TRBV7-9 to TRBJ2-3; the D gene is possibly TRBD2 (6 bases). DNA of the CDR3: TGTGCCAGCAGCCCACTCAGCACTAGCCCAGATACGCAGTATTTT. Translating gives CASSPLSTSPDTQYF.